Given below is one T cell receptor beta chain in context. This sample stems from a study of blood T cell repertoires in COVID-19. V lost 2 bases and J lost 3; bases outside the gene matches: 6. Germline CDR1 WNHNN, CDR2 SYGVQD (reference sequence). This CDR3 spans 15 amino acids. Generated by immunoSEQ multiplex PCR, the TCRdb table keeps only in-frame clones and is missing some. The data hold about 190,000 clones, with about 84% observed a single time. Sequences were obtained from PBMCs or T cells enriched from blood (not recorded which). The rearrangement uses TRBV10-1 and TRBJ2-7; 8 positions agree with TRBD2. The sequence was collected from a woman aged 30 to 39 who had recovered from COVID-19. CDR3 protein: CASSEVISGNYEQYF. DNA for the CDR3: TGCGCCAGCAGTGAGGTAATTAGCGGGAACTACGAGCAGTACTTC.